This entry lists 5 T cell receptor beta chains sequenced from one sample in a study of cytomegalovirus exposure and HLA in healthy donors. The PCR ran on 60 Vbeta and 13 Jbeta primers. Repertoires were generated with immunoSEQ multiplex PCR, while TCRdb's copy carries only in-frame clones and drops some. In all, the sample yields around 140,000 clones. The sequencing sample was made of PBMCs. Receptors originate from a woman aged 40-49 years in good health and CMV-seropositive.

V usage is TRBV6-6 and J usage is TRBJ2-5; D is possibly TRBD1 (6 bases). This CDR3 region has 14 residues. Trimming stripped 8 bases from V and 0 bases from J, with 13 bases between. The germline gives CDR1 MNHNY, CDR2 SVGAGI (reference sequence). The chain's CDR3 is CASRPGQNQETQYF. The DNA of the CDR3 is TGTGCCAGCCGTCCTGGACAGAACCAAGAGACCCAGTACTTC.

The CDR3, as DNA: TGCAGCGCCCAAACGGGACAGGGGCCCTTCTATGGCTACACCTTC. This encodes CSAQTGQGPFYGYTF. J is TRBJ1-2 and V is TRBV29-1; 10 bases are shared with TRBD1. The length of the CDR3 is 15 residues. With 7 bases clipped from V and 4 bases from J, the junction kept 12 bases outside the gene matches. CDR1 is SQVTM, CDR2 ANQGSEA, per germline. Using reference TRBV29-1 and TRBJ1-2 for the parts outside the CDR3, the full variable domain is SAVISQKPSRDICQRGTSLTIQCQVDSQVTMMFWYRQQPGQSLTLIATANQGSEATYESGFVIDKFPISRPNLTFSTLTVSNMSPEDSSIYLCSAQTGQGPFYGYTFGSGTRLTVV.

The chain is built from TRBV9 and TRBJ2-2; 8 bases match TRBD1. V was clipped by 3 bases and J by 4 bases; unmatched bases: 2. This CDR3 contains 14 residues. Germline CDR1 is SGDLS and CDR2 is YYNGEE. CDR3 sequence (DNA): TGTGCCAGCAGCGGGGGACAGGCCACCGGGGAGCTGTTTTTT. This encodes CASSGGQATGELFF.

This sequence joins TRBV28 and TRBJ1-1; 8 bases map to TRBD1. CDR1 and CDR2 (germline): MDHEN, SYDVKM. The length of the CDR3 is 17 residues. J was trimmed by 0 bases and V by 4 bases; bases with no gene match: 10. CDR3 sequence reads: CASSYPSGQVLNTEAFF. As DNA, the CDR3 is TGTGCCAGCAGTTACCCTTCGGGACAGGTTTTGAACACTGAAGCTTTCTTT.

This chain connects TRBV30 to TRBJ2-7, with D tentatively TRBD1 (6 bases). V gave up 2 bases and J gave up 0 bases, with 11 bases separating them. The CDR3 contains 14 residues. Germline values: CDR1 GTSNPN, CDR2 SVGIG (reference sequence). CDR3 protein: CAWSRQVSSYEQYF. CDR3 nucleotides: TGTGCCTGGAGTAGACAGGTTAGCTCCTACGAGCAGTACTTC.